The 19 T cell receptor beta chains reported below all come from one sample, sequenced in a study of blood T cell repertoires in COVID-19 (dated by TCRdb to the early 2020s). Library preparation employed the immunoSEQ multiplex PCR assay. TCRdb carries this immuneACCESS record with in-frame sequences only. Its versions omit some clonotypes, under half of them owing to an unresolved V gene in the studies checked, with the rest unexplained. The sample profile shows 90,000 to 130,000 clones; around 90% of them were found once. The ten largest clones take up 4.8% of the sample. Sequenced: peripheral blood. The receptors were gathered from a human donor in a cohort sampled during active COVID-19.

This clone was counted a few times. V and J are TRBV28 and TRBJ2-3; no definite D call. CDR3 size: 11 residues. Between the trimmed V and J ends, which lost 5 bases and 2 bases, there was a span of 2 bases. Germline CDR1 reads MDHEN; CDR2 reads SYDVKM. The CDR3 bases are TGTGCCAGCAGTCTCACAGATACGCAGTATTTT. Residues: CASSLTDTQYF.

V and J are TRBV29-1 and TRBJ2-2, with TRBD2 matching over 16 bases. CDR3 length: 16 amino acids. From germline, CDR1 is SQVTM and CDR2 ANQGSEA. CDR3 sequence (DNA): TGCAGTGCCGGGACTAGCGGGAGGGCCGGCACCGGGGAGCTGTTTTTT. Encoded protein: CSAGTSGRAGTGELFF.

This chain links TRBV3-1 (or the pseudogene TRBV3-2) with TRBJ2-1; TRBD2 agrees at 7 bases. This CDR3 has 15 amino acids. The V gene end was trimmed by 4 bases and the J gene end by 0 bases; junction bases not matched to a gene: 3. CDR1 is LGHDT and CDR2 is YNNKEL in the germline V gene (reference sequence). CDR3 bases: TGTGCCAGCAGCCTTCGGACTAGCTCCTACAATGAGCAGTTCTTC. It encodes CASSLRTSSYNEQFF.

This clone was recorded only once. The chain links TRBV4-3 to TRBJ2-1, with TRBD2 as a possible D gene (5 bases). Between the trimmed V and J ends, which lost 4 bases and 6 bases, there was a span of 16 bases. Germline V gene data show CDR1 as LGHNA and CDR2 as YSLEER. This CDR3 has 15 amino acids. CDR3 residues: CASSPGEININEQFF. Here the CDR3 DNA reads TGCGCCAGCAGCCCCGGGGAGATTAACATCAATGAGCAGTTCTTC.

The chain uses TRBV6-2 or TRBV6-3 and TRBJ2-7; TRBD1 agrees at 7 bases. This CDR3 comprises 14 residues. V dropped 5 bases and J dropped 0; count of bases not matched to a gene: 4. In germline, CDR1 is MNHEY, CDR2 SVGEGT. CDR3 coding DNA: TGTGCCAGCAGTGCAGGGGACAGCTCCTACGAGCAGTACTTC. This sequence encodes CASSAGDSSYEQYF.

This clone was observed a few times. The CDR3 region is CASSQGLHSAITIYF. CDR3 DNA sequence: TGTGCCAGCAGCCAAGGCCTTCACTCTGCTATCACCATATATTTT. V gene TRBV3-1 (or the pseudogene TRBV3-2) combines with J gene TRBJ1-3; D gene uncertain. This CDR3 region has 15 residues. In germline, CDR1 is LGHDT, CDR2 YNNKEL (reference sequence). Between the trimmed V and J ends, which lost 1 base and 9 bases, there was a span of 16 bases.

The gene calls are TRBV7-8 and TRBJ2-7, with 9 bases fitting TRBD1. The trim removed 2 bases at V and 7 bases at J, leaving 15 bases unmatched. The CDR3 is made up of 17 amino acids. The germline V gene encodes CDR1 SGHVS and CDR2 FQNEAQ. The CDR3 region has the DNA TGTGCCAGCAGCTTACTAATTTCGGAACAGGGGGCGAGGGAGCAGTACTTC. This translates into CASSLLISEQGAREQYF.

The chain couples TRBV15 to TRBJ2-1, with D tentatively TRBD1 (6 bases). Per the germline V gene, CDR1 is LNHNV and CDR2 is YYDKDF (reference sequence). V was trimmed by 0 bases and J by 4 bases, leaving 16 bases between them. This CDR3 comprises 17 residues. CDR3 in DNA: TGTGCCACCAGCAGAGAAGCCCCGGGACAAAGGTACAATGAGCAGTTCTTC. This codes for CATSREAPGQRYNEQFF.

The chain recombines TRBV4-2 with TRBJ1-6; D is unclear. Germline V gene data show CDR1 as LGHNA and CDR2 as YNFKEQ. The CDR3 is 14 amino acids. V was pared by 6 bases and J by 5 bases, with 11 bases between. The CDR3 is CASRRVWDNSPLHF. CDR3 coding DNA: TGTGCCAGCAGGAGGGTCTGGGATAATTCACCCCTCCACTTT.

The CDR3 sequence is CASSYGTGADTQYF. The DNA of the CDR3 is TGTGCCAGCAGTTACGGGACAGGGGCAGATACGCAGTATTTT. The genes are TRBV6-5 and TRBJ2-3; 10 bases line up with TRBD1. Losses at the gene ends were 2 bases for V and 4 bases for J; bases not matched to a gene: 0. CDR1 is MNHEY and CDR2 is SVGAGI in the germline V gene. CDR3 length equals 14 residues.

The V call is TRBV5-1, the J call TRBJ2-2, with 9 bases matching TRBD2. Germline V gives CDR1 SGHRS, CDR2 YFSETQ. V was clipped by 6 bases and J by 3 bases; unmatched bases: 15. The CDR3 is made up of 18 amino acids. The CDR3 spells CASTSSFVGGGDTGELFF. The CDR3 DNA sequence: TGCGCCAGCACGAGCAGCTTTGTTGGCGGGGGGGACACCGGGGAGCTGTTTTTT.

J is TRBJ2-1 and V is TRBV6-5; D perhaps matches TRBD2 (6 bases). Trimming cost V 3 bases and J 7 bases, with 16 bases left between them. Germline V gives CDR1 MNHEY, CDR2 SVGAGI. The CDR3 covers 15 residues. CDR3 sequence: CASSYALATFNEQFF. The CDR3 region has the DNA TGTGCCAGCAGTTATGCACTAGCTACCTTTAATGAGCAGTTCTTC.

The sample holds one count of this clone. The chain links TRBV7-8 to TRBJ2-3, with D possibly TRBD1 on 6 matching bases. CDR3 length: 16 residues. V was pared by 0 bases and J by 7 bases, with 17 bases between. The germline gives CDR1 SGHVS, CDR2 FQNEAQ. CDR3 in amino acids: CASSLANHARGNTQYF. CDR3 sequence (DNA): TGTGCCAGCAGCTTAGCGAATCACGCGAGGGGGAATACGCAGTATTTT.

This sequence joins TRBV29-1 and TRBJ2-7; TRBD1 agrees at 8 bases. Trimming removed 0 bases from V and 5 bases from J; junction bases left unmatched: 6. Germline CDR1 SQVTM, CDR2 ANQGSEA. CDR3 size: 14 residues. As DNA, the CDR3 is TGCAGCGTTGAAGAGGGGCAGGGGGCGGACGAGCAGTACTTC. This translates into CSVEEGQGADEQYF.

The rearrangement links TRBV11-2 to TRBJ2-1; perhaps TRBD1 as D (5 bases). Per the germline V gene, CDR1 is SGHAT and CDR2 is FQNNGV. This CDR3 has 15 amino acids. The ends were cut back, 5 bases at V and 10 bases at J, with 21 bases in the middle. The CDR3, as DNA: TGTGCCAGCAGCCGTATGCAGGGTCCCGCCGGGGAGCAGTTCTTC. Amino acids: CASSRMQGPAGEQFF.

This clone was found a few times. V usage is TRBV10-3 and J usage is TRBJ1-5, with a possible D match to TRBD1 (6 bases). Trimming left V 5 bases short and J 4 bases short, with 12 bases between. The CDR3 is made up of 14 amino acids. CDR1 and CDR2 from the germline V gene are ENHRY and SYGVKD. The CDR3 loop reads CAISPGGQNQPQHF. DNA for the CDR3: TGTGCCATCAGTCCCGGGGGGCAAAATCAGCCCCAGCATTTT.

The chain employs TRBV9 and TRBJ1-2; perhaps TRBD1 as D (5 bases). This CDR3 is built from 15 residues. V was clipped by 3 bases and J by 8 bases, with 20 bases between them. The germline gives CDR1 SGDLS, CDR2 YYNGEE. This CDR3 reads CASSALGGGQGGYTF. The CDR3 DNA sequence: TGTGCCAGCAGCGCCCTCGGGGGTGGGCAGGGCGGCTACACCTTC.

The genes are TRBV18 and TRBJ2-7; 7 bases are shared with TRBD1. This CDR3 is built from 18 residues. Trimming removed 4 bases from V and 4 bases from J; junction bases left unmatched: 19. Germline V gene data show CDR1 as KGHSH and CDR2 as LQKENI. CDR3 bases: TGTGCCAGCTCACTAGCAGCCACCCGACAGGGATCGGGATACGAGCAGTACTTC. Protein sequence: CASSLAATRQGSGYEQYF.

This clone was counted between two and nine times. The chain employs TRBV10-1 and TRBJ2-6; the match to TRBD2 covers 11 bases. From germline, CDR1 is WNHNN and CDR2 SYGVQD (reference sequence). The CDR3 sequence is 17 residues long. The V and J ends lost 7 bases and 1 base, in that order; junction bases with no gene match: 6. CDR3 in DNA: TGCGCCAGCAAAAGACTAGCGGGGCTATCTGGGGCCAACGTCCTGACTTTC. Encoded protein: CASKRLAGLSGANVLTF.